Following are 21 T cell receptor beta chains from one sample sequenced in a study of glioma-infiltrating T cells. Using RNA template, CDR3s of TCR alpha and beta were amplified with iRepertoire arm-PCR. TCRdb processed the multiplex PCR reads anew with MiXCR; each CDR3 protein has one entry. The sample contains around 190,000 distinct CDR3 sequences, over 40% of which appear only once. Source material: glioma tissue, nonneoplastic brain tissue, or PBMCs (not recorded which). The receptors here all came from a human donor with low-grade glioma or glioblastoma, undergoing nonglioma brain surgery, or in good health (not recorded which).

This clonotype was seen ten or more times. J is TRBJ2-3 and V is TRBV28; 13 bases fit TRBD2. The germline V gene encodes CDR1 MDHEN and CDR2 SYDVKM. The junction had 5 bases not matched to a gene; V was cut back by 5 bases and J by 9 bases. The CDR3 runs 14 residues. CDR3 in amino acids: CASSPRTSGGTQYF. The CDR3 DNA reads TGTGCCAGCAGTCCCCGGACTAGCGGGGGCACGCAGTATTTT. The whole variable domain, remainder taken from reference TRBV28 and TRBJ2-3, is DVKVTQSSRYLVKRTGEKVFLECVQDMDHENMFWYRQDPGLGLRLIYFSYDVKMKEKGDIPEGYSVSREKKERFSLILESASTNQTSMYLCASSPRTSGGTQYFGPGTRLTVL.

About this clonotype itself: This may stem from a read error, because a much larger clone lies one nucleotide away. The chain combines TRBV20-1 with TRBJ2-7; 8 bases are shared with TRBD1. Looked up from germline, CDR1 is DFQATT and CDR2 is SNEGSKA (reference sequence). The CDR3 contains 13 residues. V lost 6 bases, J lost 5 bases, and 9 bases stayed unmatched. The CDR3 region is CSALGQVGNEQYF. The CDR3 DNA reads as TGCAGTGCCCTGGGACAGGTTGGAAACGAGCAGTACTTC.

On this clonotype: Since no conserved phenylalanine or tryptophan closes the CDR3, a read error is the likely cause. This chain uses TRBV28 with TRBJ2-7, with no clear D. The CDR3 is 11 residues long. Trimming left V 5 bases short and J 7 bases short, with 9 bases between. Germline assignment: CDR1 MDHEN and CDR2 SYDVKM. The DNA of the CDR3 is TGTGCCAGCAGTCACCAATGGGAGCAGTACCTC. Translating gives CASSHQWEQYL.

This sequence joins TRBV2 and TRBJ2-7, with D perhaps TRBD2 (6 bases). The CDR3 is 15 amino acids. Germline V gene sequence: CDR1 SNHLY, CDR2 FYNNEI. Trimming took off 6 bases at V and 4 bases at J, with 19 bases between the two ends. CDR3 loop: CASRPIAGSGYEQYF. CDR3 sequence (DNA): TGTGCCAGCAGACCCATCGCGGGGAGTGGTTACGAGCAGTACTTC.

The chain couples TRBV7-2 to TRBJ1-1, with a weak D call TRBD1 (6 bases). CDR1 and CDR2 (germline): SGHTA, FQGNSA. The CDR3 has 14 amino acids. Trimming took 5 bases from V and 1 from J, leaving 11 bases between them. The CDR3 DNA reads as TGTGCCAGCAGCAACCCGGGACAGAACACTGAAGCTTTCTTT. It encodes CASSNPGQNTEAFF.

Turning to this clonotype: Being one base from a much bigger clone, this may be a read error. The rearrangement links TRBV2 to TRBJ2-3; D perhaps matches TRBD2 (5 bases). Germline V gene sequence: CDR1 SNHLY, CDR2 FYNNEI. CDR3 length equals 14 residues. Trimming removed 4 bases at V and 5 bases at J, with 13 bases between. The CDR3 is CASSGTSREDTQYF. Here the CDR3 DNA reads TGTGCCAGCAGTGGAACTTCCCGGGAAGATACGCAGTATTTT.

This clonotype was seen more than once but under ten times. The chain couples TRBV12-5 to TRBJ1-1; D is unclear. Germline loops: CDR1 LGHNT, CDR2 FRNRAP. The V end lost 1 base, the J end lost 5 bases, and 8 bases lay between the germline ends. This CDR3 contains 13 residues. The CDR3 nucleotides read TGTGCTAGTGGTTTGGGGGGAAGGACTGAAGCTTTCTTT. Its protein product is CASGLGGRTEAFF.

This clonotype was observed a handful of times. This may come from a read error, since a much larger clone is one base off. The rearrangement uses TRBV28 and TRBJ2-7; D call uncertain. V gave up 3 bases and J gave up 8 bases, with 11 bases separating them. Germline V CDR1 and CDR2: MDHEN, SYDVKM. This CDR3 has 12 residues. In DNA, the CDR3 is TGTGCCAGCAGTTTTCCCCCCCATCAGCAGTACTTC. Amino acid sequence: CASSFPPHQQYF.

Remarks on this clonotype: Possible read error: a much larger clone is one base away. The rearrangement uses TRBV12-3 or TRBV12-4 and TRBJ2-3; 14 positions agree with TRBD2. The CDR3 runs to 16 residues. The CDR3 DNA sequence: TGTCCCAGCAATGCCGTGGGACTAGCGGGAGAAGTGGCGCAGTATTTT. Amino acid sequence: CPSNAVGLAGEVAQYF.

Comments on this clonotype: A read error may account for a junction end that differs from germline. This rearrangement joins TRBV28 to TRBJ1-3, with D possibly TRBD1 on 5 matching bases. Per the germline V gene, CDR1 is MDHEN and CDR2 is SYDVKM. This CDR3 region has 12 residues. The CDR3 protein is CASRGPGNTMYF. CDR3 sequence (DNA): TGTGCCAGCAGGGGACCTGGAAACACCATGTATTTT.

The chain is built from TRBV29-1 and TRBJ2-3; a possible D gene is TRBD1 (7 bases). CDR1 is SQVTM, CDR2 ANQGSEA, per germline. V was cut by 5 bases and J by 0 bases, with 21 bases left in between. This CDR3 has 17 residues. The DNA of the CDR3 is TGCAGCGTTCGAATAGCGGCAGGGGGGATAAGCACAGATACGCAGTATTTT. Translated, it gives CSVRIAAGGISTDTQYF.

The chain uses TRBV6-1 and TRBJ2-7; 7 bases are a match to TRBD2. The CDR3 is 15 residues long. CDR1 MNHNS and CDR2 SASEGT come from the germline V gene. Trimming took 6 bases from V and 3 from J; bases not matched to a gene: 11. CDR3 DNA sequence: TGTGCCAGCAGCACGACTAGCTCCACGTTCTACGAGCAGTACTTC. Translation: CASSTTSSTFYEQYF.

The J gene is TRBJ2-7, the V gene TRBV28; TRBD2 matches 7 bases. The CDR3 spans 14 residues. Unmatched junction bases numbered 13, after V lost 7 bases and J lost 7 bases. Germline loops: CDR1 MDHEN, CDR2 SYDVKM. The CDR3 reads CASTAAGRFSEQYF. In DNA form, the CDR3 reads TGTGCCAGCACTGCAGCGGGACGGTTTTCGGAGCAGTACTTC.

About this clonotype itself: Possible read error: a much larger clone is one base away. The J gene is TRBJ2-7, the V gene TRBV20-1, with 7 bases that match TRBD1. The CDR3 is 11 amino acids. CDR1 DFQATT and CDR2 SNEGSKA come from the germline V gene (reference sequence). The CDR3 is CSARRGGEEYF. The CDR3 bases are TGCAGTGCTAGAAGAGGGGGCGAGGAGTACTTC.

This clonotype was seen many times. The rearrangement links TRBV28 to TRBJ2-1; 9 bases are shared with TRBD1. Germline values: CDR1 MDHEN, CDR2 SYDVKM. With V trimmed by 8 bases and J by 8 bases, 4 bases remained unmatched. The CDR3 has 12 residues. Here the CDR3 DNA reads TGTGCCAGCGGACAGGGGAGCGATGAGCAGTTCTTC. This sequence encodes CASGQGSDEQFF.

Regarding this clonotype: This sequence may be a read error, since a much larger clone differs from it by one base. The rearrangement joins TRBV20-1 to TRBJ2-7, with 8 nucleotides matching TRBD2. V gave up 6 bases and J gave up 7 bases; unmatched junction bases: 11. CDR3 length: 13 residues. Germline lookup yields CDR1 DFQATT and CDR2 SNEGSKA (reference sequence). Written as DNA, the CDR3 is TGCAGTGCCGCAGACGGGACTAGGCGGGAGCAGTACTTC. It is translated as CSAADGTRREQYF.

This clonotype was picked up many times. The V call is TRBV29-1, the J call TRBJ2-5; no reliable D call. This CDR3 region has 11 residues. V lost 6 bases, J lost 2 bases, and 7 bases lay in between. From germline, CDR1 is SQVTM and CDR2 ANQGSEA. As DNA, the CDR3 is TGCAGCGTCTCAGTTCAAGAGACCCAGTACTTC. This sequence encodes CSVSVQETQYF.

This clonotype was seen a handful of times. This could be a read error, since a much larger clone is one nucleotide away. The gene calls are TRBV5-1 and TRBJ1-6; D unresolved. This CDR3 region has 16 residues. V was shortened by 1 base and J by 7 bases, with 15 bases between the two germline ends. The germline CDR1 and CDR2 sequences are SGHRS and YFSETQ. The CDR3 DNA is TGCGCCAGCAGCTTGTCGGCAGTGGGCCACAATTCACCCCTCCACTTT. This gives the protein CASSLSAVGHNSPLHF.

Comment on this clonotype: Mismatch with germline at one junction end may stem from a read error. V gene TRBV28 combines with J gene TRBJ2-7; D is ambiguous. Germline loops: CDR1 MDHEN, CDR2 SYDVKM. This CDR3 comprises 15 residues. In DNA form, the CDR3 reads TGTGCCAGCAGCCAAGATGGAACGGGCATCTACAAGCAGTACTTC. Translation: CASSQDGTGIYKQYF. Full variable domain (rest looked up from reference TRBV28 and TRBJ2-7): DVKVTQSSRYLVKRTGEKVFLECVQDMDHENMFWYRQDPGLGLRLIYFSYDVKMKEKGDIPEGYSVSREKKERFSLILESASTNQTSMYLCASSQDGTGIYKQYFGPGTRLTVT.

This clonotype was counted many times. The CDR3 region is CASTQGTDTQYF. Here the CDR3 DNA reads TGTGCCAGCACCCAGGGCACAGATACGCAGTATTTT. The V and J genes are TRBV2 and TRBJ2-3; D gene uncertain. V lost 7 bases to trimming and J lost 1 base, with 6 bases between them. Germline V gene lookup returns CDR1 SNHLY and CDR2 FYNNEI. The CDR3 length is 12 residues.

This clonotype is medium-sized in the sample. The chain joins TRBV18 to TRBJ1-1; 7 nucleotides agree with TRBD1. CDR1 and CDR2 from the germline V gene are KGHSH and LQKENI. Losses at the gene ends were 5 bases for V and 2 bases for J; bases not matched to a gene: 11. CDR3 length: 16 amino acids. The CDR3 DNA follows: TGTGCCAGCTCATCCCAAGACAGGGTGGGTAACACTGAAGCTTTCTTT. Its protein product is CASSSQDRVGNTEAFF. Together with reference TRBV18 and TRBJ1-1, the CDR3 gives the full variable domain: NAGVMQNPRHLVRRRGQEARLRCSPMKGHSHVYWYRQLPEEGLKFMVYLQKENIIDESGMPKERFSAEFPKEGPSILRIQQVVRGDSAAYFCASSSQDRVGNTEAFFGQGTRLTVV.